The 26 T cell receptor beta chains below all came from one sample that was sequenced in a study of T-cell reconstitution after alpha-beta-depleted transplantation in children. Unique molecular identifiers were built into the TCRbeta library. TCRdb re-called the PCR reads through MiXCR, storing one row per CDR3 protein. The repertoire holds around 25,000 distinct CDR3 sequences, with over 15% as singletons. The source was PBMCs, mostly from graft donor cells, collected 60 days after TCRalphabeta/CD19-depleted stem cell transplant. The receptor set was obtained from a male patient aged 2-10 years who had a stem cell transplant for acute lymphoblastic leukemia, so the T cells may come from the graft donor.

The gene calls are TRBV5-5 and TRBJ1-1, with D possibly TRBD1 on 6 matching bases. V lost 4 bases, J lost 0 bases, and 16 bases lay in between. CDR3 length: 16 residues. Germline V gives CDR1 SGHKS, CDR2 YYEKEE (reference sequence). The DNA for the CDR3 is TGTGCCAGCAGCGGGGGGGCGACAGAGATGAACACTGAAGCTTTCTTT. Residues: CASSGGATEMNTEAFF.

This clonotype turned up a few times. The V call is TRBV7-9, the J call TRBJ1-5, with D unclear. V was shortened by 1 base and J by 7 bases, with 17 bases between the two germline ends. The germline CDR1 and CDR2 sequences are SEHNR and FQNEAQ (reference sequence). The CDR3 loop spans 16 amino acids. CDR3 sequence (DNA): TGTGCCAGCAGCTTAGGGGCAAAGGGCGAGAGGCAGCCCCAGCATTTT. Translated: CASSLGAKGERQPQHF.

The chain combines TRBV10-3 with TRBJ2-2, with 8 bases lining up with TRBD2. This CDR3 spans 17 amino acids. Germline trimming cut 2 bases from V and 5 bases from J; bases unmatched to any gene: 10. Germline-derived CDR1 and CDR2 are ENHRY and SYGVKD. The CDR3 DNA sequence: TGTGCCATCAGTGAGCCTCCAGCGGGAGTCGGAACCGGGGAGCTGTTTTTT. Translated: CAISEPPAGVGTGELFF.

This clonotype was found many times. The chain couples TRBV20-1 to TRBJ2-1, with a possible D match to TRBD2 (5 bases). CDR3 length: 15 residues. From germline, CDR1 is DFQATT and CDR2 SNEGSKA (reference sequence). Trimming took off 0 bases at V and 7 bases at J, with 16 bases between the two ends. CDR3 sequence (DNA): TGCAGTGCTAGAGATACGGTCGGGATCAGGAATGAGCAGTTCTTC. Its protein is CSARDTVGIRNEQFF.

This clonotype was counted only a few times. The V and J genes are TRBV28 and TRBJ1-4, with 7 bases identical to TRBD1. Unmatched junction bases numbered 0, after V lost 6 bases and J lost 8 bases. CDR3 length equals 11 residues. Germline V gives CDR1 MDHEN, CDR2 SYDVKM. This chain's CDR3 is CASSRGEKLFF. The CDR3 bases are TGTGCCAGCAGCAGGGGGGAAAAACTGTTTTTT.

This clonotype has a handful of counts. The chain recombines TRBV7-9 with TRBJ1-5; 7 positions match TRBD1. The ends lost 0 bases at V and 8 bases at J; junction bases unmatched: 13. The CDR3 contains 17 residues. Germline-derived CDR1 and CDR2 are SEHNR and FQNEAQ (reference sequence). The CDR3 DNA is TGTGCCAGCAGCTTAGCAGAGGGGGCTACCGGGTTTGAGCCCCAGCATTTT. Its translation is CASSLAEGATGFEPQHF.

This clonotype has at least ten counts. At one end, the junction sequence differs from germline, possibly due to a read error. This rearrangement joins TRBV4-3 to TRBJ2-1; possibly TRBD2 for D (7 bases). This CDR3 has 16 amino acids. Germline CDR1 LGHNA, CDR2 YSLEER. CDR3 residues: CASSQVGGGPYNEQFF. For the CDR3, the DNA is TGTGCCAGCAGCCAAGTAGGGGGGGGCCCCTACAATGAGCAGTTCTTC.

The V and J genes are TRBV11-2 and TRBJ2-5; TRBD2 agrees at 10 bases. The CDR3 sequence is 16 residues long. CDR1 is SGHAT, CDR2 FQNNGV, per germline. V trimming: 1 base; J trimming: 5 bases; junction bases outside the gene matches: 7. The CDR3 sequence is CASSLGASGRGETQYF. DNA for the CDR3: TGTGCCAGCAGCTTAGGGGCTAGCGGGAGAGGCGAGACCCAGTACTTC. Full variable domain (remainder filled in from reference TRBV11-2 and TRBJ2-5): EAGVAQSPRYKIIEKRQSVAFWCNPISGHATLYWYQQILGQGPKLLIQFQNNGVVDDSQLPKDRFSAERLKGVDSTLKIQPAKLEDSAVYLCASSLGASGRGETQYFGPGTRLLVL.

V gene TRBV12-3 or TRBV12-4 combines with J gene TRBJ1-6; 10 nucleotides match TRBD1. The V gene end was trimmed by 6 bases and the J gene end by 9 bases; junction bases not matched to a gene: 2. This CDR3 is built from 13 residues. The CDR3 protein is CASSRDRGSPLHF. Written as DNA, the CDR3 is TGTGCCAGCAGCCGGGACAGGGGTTCACCCCTCCACTTT.

This clonotype showed up many times. CDR3 sequence reads: CASSGGLAGAYEQYF. The CDR3 bases are TGTGCCAGCAGCGGAGGACTAGCGGGAGCCTACGAGCAGTACTTC. The chain has TRBV6-5 and TRBJ2-7; 13 bases fit TRBD2. Germline loops: CDR1 MNHEY, CDR2 SVGAGI. This CDR3 spans 15 amino acids. J gave up 2 bases and V 6 bases, and 4 bases lay outside the gene matches.

In its sample, this clonotype was seen many times. The V gene is TRBV5-1, the J gene TRBJ1-3; 10 bases are shared with TRBD1. The junction had 10 bases not matched to a gene; V was cut back by 0 bases and J by 1 base. CDR1 SGHRS and CDR2 YFSETQ come from the germline V gene. CDR3 length equals 19 residues. CDR3 sequence reads: CASSLAGSGQGSSGNTIYF. CDR3 nucleotides: TGCGCCAGCAGCTTGGCCGGGTCGGGACAGGGGTCGTCTGGAAACACCATATATTTT.

The chain employs TRBV19 and TRBJ1-1; D possibly corresponds to TRBD1 (6 bases). The CDR3 consists of 11 residues. V dropped 5 bases and J dropped 10 bases, with 11 bases sitting between them. Germline V gives CDR1 LNHDA, CDR2 SQIVND (reference sequence). The CDR3 region has the DNA TGTGCCAGTAGTTCCGGGACAAGAGCTTTCTTT. Translating it yields CASSSGTRAFF.

The V call is TRBV20-1, the J call TRBJ1-5, with D perhaps TRBD1 (5 bases). Germline loops: CDR1 DFQATT, CDR2 SNEGSKA (reference sequence). The CDR3 runs to 15 residues. Trimming pared 1 base from V and 4 bases from J, leaving 14 bases between. CDR3 bases: TGCAGTGCTAGAGGTTCCGGGGGGAATAATCAGCCCCAGCATTTT. It codes for CSARGSGGNNQPQHF.

The chain combines TRBV12-3 or TRBV12-4 with TRBJ1-2; the D gene is possibly TRBD1 (6 bases). Trimming shortened V by 2 bases and J by 7 bases, and 11 bases separated the two germline ends. This CDR3 comprises 13 residues. The CDR3 is CASSLTGRGGYTF. The CDR3 coding sequence is TGTGCCAGCAGTTTAACAGGGAGGGGTGGCTACACCTTC.

In this sample, this clonotype turned up many times. This chain joins TRBV2 and TRBJ2-1; 7 bases are a match to TRBD2. Germline V lookup: CDR1 SNHLY, CDR2 FYNNEI. The CDR3 runs to 17 residues. The ends lost 3 bases at V and 5 bases at J; junction bases unmatched: 13. CDR3 in DNA: TGTGCCAGCAGTGACTACTTTTCGGCTAGCGGACACAATGAGCAGTTCTTC. Protein sequence: CASSDYFSASGHNEQFF.

This clonotype was seen only a few times. This chain joins TRBV30 and TRBJ2-3; TRBD2 aligns across 11 bases. The CDR3 totals 15 residues. V dropped 6 bases and J dropped 4; count of bases not matched to a gene: 9. Germline values: CDR1 GTSNPN, CDR2 SVGIG (reference sequence). CDR3 nucleotides: TGTGCCTGTTCAATTAGCGGGAGGGCCGCAGATACGCAGTATTTT. Encoded protein: CACSISGRAADTQYF.

This clonotype was seen more than once but under ten times. This chain joins TRBV5-4 and TRBJ2-3, with 7 positions matching TRBD1. J gave up 2 bases and V 4 bases, and 4 bases lay outside the gene matches. CDR3 length equals 14 residues. Germline CDR1 reads SGHNT; CDR2 reads YYREEE (reference sequence). The CDR3 is CASSRDRHTDTQYF. The CDR3, as DNA: TGTGCCAGCAGCCGGGACAGACACACAGATACGCAGTATTTT.

This clonotype was recorded many times. The V and J genes are TRBV20-1 and TRBJ1-3; D is unclear. In germline, CDR1 is DFQATT, CDR2 SNEGSKA (reference sequence). CDR3 length equals 11 residues. The V and J ends lost 0 bases and 8 bases respectively, with 5 bases between them. DNA of the CDR3: TGCAGTGCTAGAGAGGGGTACACCATATATTTT. The encoded protein is CSAREGYTIYF.

As DNA, the CDR3 is TGCAGCCACACGGAGAATGAAAAACTGTTTTTT. Protein: CSHTENEKLFF. The chain couples TRBV29-1 to TRBJ1-4; the D is unclear. Trimming pared 8 bases from V and 5 bases from J, leaving 9 bases between. The CDR3 length is 11 residues. Germline CDR1 and CDR2: SQVTM and ANQGSEA.

As regards this clonotype: The junction differs from germline at one of its ends, possibly a read error. The chain is built from TRBV7-7 and TRBJ2-5, with D possibly being TRBD1 (6 bases). This CDR3 region has 15 residues. Germline CDR1 reads SSHAT; CDR2 reads FNYEAQ (reference sequence). The CDR3 region has the DNA TGTGCTAGCAGCTTAGCCAAAACAGGGTACGAGACCCAGTACTTC. Protein: CASSLAKTGYETQYF.

V gene TRBV7-2 combines with J gene TRBJ2-7; TRBD2 might be the D (5 bases). The germline gives CDR1 SGHTA, CDR2 FQGNSA. This CDR3 region has 15 residues. The V end lost 0 bases, the J end lost 3 bases, and 12 bases lay between the germline ends. The CDR3 protein is CASSLAGSFLYEQYF. The CDR3 DNA sequence: TGTGCCAGCAGCTTAGCTGGGAGCTTCCTCTACGAGCAGTACTTC. Full variable domain (outside the CDR3, taken from reference TRBV7-2 and TRBJ2-7): GAGVSQSPSNKVTEKGKDVELRCDPISGHTALYWYRQSLGQGLEFLIYFQGNSAPDKSGLPSDRFSAERTGGSVSTLTIQRTQQEDSAVYLCASSLAGSFLYEQYFGPGTRLTVT.

This clonotype was recorded many times. The V gene is TRBV4-1, the J gene TRBJ2-7, with D perhaps matching TRBD1 (5 bases). In germline, CDR1 is MGHRA, CDR2 YSYEKL. Deletions cut 0 bases from V and 4 bases from J, with 7 bases between. The CDR3 is 13 amino acids. In DNA form, the CDR3 reads TGCGCCAGCAGCCAAGAGACAGAGTACGAGCAGTACTTC. Translation: CASSQETEYEQYF.

Only a few counts were recorded for this clonotype. The CDR3 sequence is CASSAKYVDEQFF. The CDR3 nucleotides are TGTGCCAGCAGCGCGAAATATGTCGATGAGCAGTTCTTC. The chain links TRBV9 to TRBJ2-1; D is undetermined. CDR1 SGDLS and CDR2 YYNGEE come from the germline V gene. This CDR3 region has 13 residues. The V end lost 3 bases, the J end lost 8 bases, and 12 bases lay between the germline ends.

The chain carries TRBV4-3 and TRBJ2-1; 7 nucleotides line up with TRBD2. Looked up from germline, CDR1 is LGHNA and CDR2 is YSLEER. Trimming at V came to 0 bases and at J to 10 bases, leaving 6 bases not matched to a gene. The CDR3 extends over 14 amino acids. The CDR3 sequence: CASSQDAGEGEQFF. DNA for the CDR3: TGCGCCAGCAGCCAAGATGCGGGGGAGGGCGAGCAGTTCTTC.

This clonotype was recorded many times. V usage is TRBV4-2 and J usage is TRBJ2-3, with TRBD2 matching over 13 bases. The germline gives CDR1 LGHNA, CDR2 YNFKEQ. There are 17 residues in the CDR3. Unmatched junction bases numbered 8, after V lost 1 base and J lost 7 bases. CDR3 sequence reads: CASSQGVGTSGMYTQYF. The CDR3 coding sequence is TGTGCCAGCAGCCAAGGGGTCGGGACTAGCGGGATGTATACGCAGTATTTT.

This clonotype was found a few times. The chain has TRBV9 and TRBJ1-1, with TRBD1 identical over 7 bases. The CDR3 is 16 residues long. Losses at the gene ends were 4 bases for V and 0 bases for J; bases not matched to a gene: 9. In germline, CDR1 is SGDLS, CDR2 YYNGEE. CDR3 amino acids: CASSPRTGPMNTEAFF. CDR3 coding DNA: TGTGCCAGCAGCCCGAGGACAGGCCCGATGAACACTGAAGCTTTCTTT.